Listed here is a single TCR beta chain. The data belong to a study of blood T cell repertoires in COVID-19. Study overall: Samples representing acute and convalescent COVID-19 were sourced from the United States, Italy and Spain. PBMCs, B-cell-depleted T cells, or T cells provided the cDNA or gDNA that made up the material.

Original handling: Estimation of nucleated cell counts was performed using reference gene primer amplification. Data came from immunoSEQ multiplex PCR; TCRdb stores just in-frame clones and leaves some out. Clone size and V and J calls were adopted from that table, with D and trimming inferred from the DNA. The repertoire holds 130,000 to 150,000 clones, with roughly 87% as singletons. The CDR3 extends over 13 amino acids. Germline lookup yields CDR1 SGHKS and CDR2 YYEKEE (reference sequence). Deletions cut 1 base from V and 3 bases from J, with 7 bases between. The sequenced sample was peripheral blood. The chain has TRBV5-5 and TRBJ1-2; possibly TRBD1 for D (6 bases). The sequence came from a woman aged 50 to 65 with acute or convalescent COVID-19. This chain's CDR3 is CASSLSGDYGYTF. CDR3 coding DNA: TGTGCCAGCAGCTTGTCAGGGGACTATGGCTACACCTTC.